The source of this T cell receptor (beta chain) is a study of metastatic and nonmetastatic thyroid tumors. With MiXCR, TCRdb called clones anew from the PCR reads. The sample holds over 55,000 clones, under 30% seen once. Each patient came to thyroid surgery without any prior treatment (of any kind). This clone is termed medium-sized (0.01 to 0.1%). The CDR3 has 16 amino acids. Germline CDR1 and CDR2: MDHEN and SYDVKM. The V segment lost 3 bases and the J segment 8 bases; nucleotides outside the gene matches: 8. This TCR was sampled from a female donor with papillary thyroid cancer or a benign thyroid nodule (not recorded which). Some clones in this sample may be carry-over from other donors' samples. The specimen sequenced was blood. The chain recombines TRBV28 with TRBJ2-1; 12 bases are shared with TRBD2. The CDR3 DNA follows: TGTGCCAGCAGTTTTGGTACTAGCGGGAGGTTGGATGAGCAGTTCTTC. Protein product: CASSFGTSGRLDEQFF.